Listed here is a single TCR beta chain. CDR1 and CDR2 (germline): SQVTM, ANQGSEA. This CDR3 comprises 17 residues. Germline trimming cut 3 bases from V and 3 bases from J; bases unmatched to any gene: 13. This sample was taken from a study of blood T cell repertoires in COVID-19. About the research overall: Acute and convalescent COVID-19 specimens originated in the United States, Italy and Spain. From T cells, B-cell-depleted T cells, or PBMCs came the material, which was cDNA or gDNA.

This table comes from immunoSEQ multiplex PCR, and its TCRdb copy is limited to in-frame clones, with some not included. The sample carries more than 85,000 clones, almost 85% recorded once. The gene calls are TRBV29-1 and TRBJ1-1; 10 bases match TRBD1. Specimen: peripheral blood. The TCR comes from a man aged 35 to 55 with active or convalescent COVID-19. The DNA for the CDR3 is TGCAGCGTTGACTGGACAGGGGGGGCTAGTAGACACACTGAAGCTTTCTTT. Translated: CSVDWTGGASRHTEAFF.